This TCR beta chain derives from a study of ipilimumab plus nivolumab after autologous stem cell transplantation. General study findings and limits: Authors suggest TCR repertoire, Treg phenotype and gut microbiota support further study.

The CDR3 extends over 13 amino acids. V was cut by 8 bases and J by 3 bases, with 14 bases left in between. Germline V gene sequence: CDR1 MNHNS, CDR2 SASEGT. A word on this clone: The antigen remains undetermined.

Clones were sequenced by immunoSEQ multiplex PCR, and TCRdb holds only the in-frame ones, with some missing. This table has under 25,000 clones, around 80% appearing once. This specimen was PBMCs, taken in a trial of ipilimumab plus nivolumab as post-transplant consolidation. The sequence was collected from a male donor with diffuse large B-cell lymphoma. The chain joins TRBV6-1 to TRBJ2-7; a possible D gene is TRBD1 (6 bases). DNA of the CDR3: TGTGCCAGCGCTGGGGACATCGACTACGAGCAGTACTTC. Translated, it gives CASAGDIDYEQYF.